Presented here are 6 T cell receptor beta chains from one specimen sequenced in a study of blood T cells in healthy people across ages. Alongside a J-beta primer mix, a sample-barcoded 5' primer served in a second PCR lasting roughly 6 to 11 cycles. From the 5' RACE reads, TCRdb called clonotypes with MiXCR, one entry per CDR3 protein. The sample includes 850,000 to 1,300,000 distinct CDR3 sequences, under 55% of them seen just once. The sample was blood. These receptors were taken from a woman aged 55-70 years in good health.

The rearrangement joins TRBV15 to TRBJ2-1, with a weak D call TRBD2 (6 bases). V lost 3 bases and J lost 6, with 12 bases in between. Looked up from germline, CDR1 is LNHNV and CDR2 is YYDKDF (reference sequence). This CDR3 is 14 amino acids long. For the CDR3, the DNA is TGTGCCACCAGCAGCGGGAGTGTTTTCAATGAGCAGTTCTTC. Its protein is CATSSGSVFNEQFF.

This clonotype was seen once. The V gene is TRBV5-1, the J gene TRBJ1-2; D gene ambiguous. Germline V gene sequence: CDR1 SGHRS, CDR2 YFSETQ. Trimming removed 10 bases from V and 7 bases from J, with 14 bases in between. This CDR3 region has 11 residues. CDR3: CALILASGYTF. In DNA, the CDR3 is TGCGCCCTAATCTTGGCAAGTGGCTACACCTTC.

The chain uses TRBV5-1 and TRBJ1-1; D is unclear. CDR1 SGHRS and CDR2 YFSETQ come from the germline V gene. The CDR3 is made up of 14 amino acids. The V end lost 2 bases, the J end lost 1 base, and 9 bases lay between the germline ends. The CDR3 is CASSFQQTNTEAFF. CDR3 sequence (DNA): TGCGCCAGCAGCTTCCAACAGACGAACACTGAAGCTTTCTTT.

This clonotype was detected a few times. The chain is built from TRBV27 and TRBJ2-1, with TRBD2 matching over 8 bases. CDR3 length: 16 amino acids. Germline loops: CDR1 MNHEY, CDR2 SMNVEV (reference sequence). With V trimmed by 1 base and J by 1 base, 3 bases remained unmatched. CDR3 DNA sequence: TGTGCCAGCAGTTTATGGGCGGGAGGTTCCTACAATGAGCAGTTCTTC. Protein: CASSLWAGGSYNEQFF.

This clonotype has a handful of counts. The CDR3 DNA is TGCAGTGCCGAACAGAGATTGCCCTATGGCTACACCTTC. It specifies CSAEQRLPYGYTF. V gene TRBV20-1 combines with J gene TRBJ1-2; D is uncertain. Trimming took 6 bases from V and 4 from J, leaving 15 bases between them. This CDR3 is 13 amino acids long. Looked up from germline, CDR1 is DFQATT and CDR2 is SNEGSKA (reference sequence).

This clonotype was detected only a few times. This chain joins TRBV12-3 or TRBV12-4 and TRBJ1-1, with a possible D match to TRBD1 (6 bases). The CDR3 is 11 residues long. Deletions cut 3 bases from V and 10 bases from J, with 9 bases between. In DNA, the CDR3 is TGTGCCAGCAGTTTCGGCAGGGGAGCTTTCTTT. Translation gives CASSFGRGAFF.